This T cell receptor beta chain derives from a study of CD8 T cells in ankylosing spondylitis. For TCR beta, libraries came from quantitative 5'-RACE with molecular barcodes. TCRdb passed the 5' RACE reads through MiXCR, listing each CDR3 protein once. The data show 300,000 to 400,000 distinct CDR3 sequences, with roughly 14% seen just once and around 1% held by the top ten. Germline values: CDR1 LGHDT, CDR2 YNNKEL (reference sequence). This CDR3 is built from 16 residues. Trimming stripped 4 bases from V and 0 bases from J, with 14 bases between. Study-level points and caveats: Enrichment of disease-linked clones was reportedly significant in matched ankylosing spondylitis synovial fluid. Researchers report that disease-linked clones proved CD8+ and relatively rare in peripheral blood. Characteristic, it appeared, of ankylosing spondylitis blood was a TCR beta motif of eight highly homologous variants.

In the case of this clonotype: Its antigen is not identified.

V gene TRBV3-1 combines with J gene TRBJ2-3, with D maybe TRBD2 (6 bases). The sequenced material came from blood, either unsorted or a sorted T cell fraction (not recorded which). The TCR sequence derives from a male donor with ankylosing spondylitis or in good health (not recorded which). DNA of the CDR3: TGTGCCAGCAGCCCGCGGGGCGGAGGGAGCACAGATACGCAGTATTTT. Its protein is CASSPRGGGSTDTQYF.